These T cell receptor beta chains were read from a single sample in a study of shared clonotypes between healthy human individuals. Only in-frame clones appear in the TCRdb table, and some are missing; sequencing was by immunoSEQ multiplex PCR. Of millions of clones detected, more than 85% appear once; the ten largest clones hold more than 1.5%. Sequencing used naive CD8+ T cells from PBMCs. Receptors originate from a man between 18 and 35 years old in good health. Some clones in this sample may be carry-over from other donors' samples. Each CDR3 is given with its conserved first and last residue. A D gene is named only where the DNA matches it firmly. The size entry is marked missing in some rows and otherwise reads once, few, many or a size class.

V gene: TRBV15
D gene: .
clone size: .
J gene: TRBJ2-5
CDR3 protein: CATSRVVQETQYF
CDR3 DNA: TGTGCCACCAGCAGAGTGGTCCAAGAGACCCAGTACTTC

V gene: TRBV28
D gene: TRBD2
clone size: .
J gene: TRBJ2-7
CDR3 protein: CASNSGLEQYF
CDR3 DNA: TGTGCCAGCAACTCGGGACTAGAGCAGTACTTC

V gene: TRBV19
D gene: .
clone size: .
J gene: TRBJ1-5
CDR3 protein: CASSIDRSRHQPQHF
CDR3 DNA: TGTGCCAGTAGTATAGATCGGTCCCGACACCAGCCCCAGCATTTT

V gene: TRBV10-3
D gene: .
clone size: .
J gene: TRBJ2-7
CDR3 protein: CAISYGRTYEQYF
CDR3 DNA: TGTGCCATCAGTTACGGCAGAACCTACGAGCAGTACTTC

V gene: TRBV7-9
D gene: TRBD2
clone size: .
J gene: TRBJ2-2
CDR3 protein: CASSGYGTSGANTGELFF
CDR3 DNA: TGTGCCAGCAGCGGGTATGGGACTAGCGGGGCGAACACCGGGGAGCTGTTTTTT

V gene: TRBV7-9
D gene: .
clone size: .
J gene: TRBJ2-7
CDR3 protein: CASSYLTRGSYEQYF
CDR3 DNA: TGTGCCAGCAGCTACCTAACCAGGGGCTCCTACGAGCAGTACTTC

V gene: TRBV4-3
D gene: .
clone size: .
J gene: TRBJ2-7
CDR3 protein: CASSQDFGATYEQYF
CDR3 DNA: TGCGCCAGCAGCCAAGATTTTGGAGCTACCTACGAGCAGTACTTC

V gene: TRBV27
D gene: TRBD2
clone size: .
J gene: TRBJ2-5
CDR3 protein: CASRFGAGGPEETQYF
CDR3 DNA: TGTGCCAGCAGGTTTGGAGCGGGAGGGCCTGAGGAGACCCAGTACTTC

V gene: TRBV13
D gene: .
clone size: .
J gene: TRBJ2-1
CDR3 protein: CASSFRGGREQFF
CDR3 DNA: TGTGCCAGCAGCTTTCGTGGTGGTCGGGAGCAGTTCTTC

V gene: TRBV7-8
D gene: TRBD2
clone size: .
J gene: TRBJ2-7
CDR3 protein: CASSLGTSGGFSYEQYF
CDR3 DNA: TGTGCCAGCAGCTTGGGGACTAGCGGGGGTTTTTCCTACGAGCAGTACTTC

V gene: TRBV28
D gene: TRBD1
clone size: .
J gene: TRBJ2-5
CDR3 protein: CASSSRQGGKRRETQYF
CDR3 DNA: TGTGCCAGCAGTTCCCGACAGGGGGGGAAACGGAGGGAGACCCAGTACTTC

V gene: TRBV7-6
D gene: .
clone size: few
J gene: TRBJ2-7
CDR3 protein: CASSDWRGTSYEQYF
CDR3 DNA: TGTGCCAGCAGCGATTGGAGGGGCACCTCCTACGAGCAGTACTTC

V gene: TRBV21-1
D gene: .
clone size: .
J gene: TRBJ2-1
CDR3 protein: CASSKLRAGSSTAYNEQFF
CDR3 DNA: TGTGCCAGCAGCAAATTGCGGGCGGGATCATCCACCGCGTACAATGAGCAGTTCTTC

V gene: TRBV6-6
D gene: .
clone size: .
J gene: TRBJ1-5
CDR3 protein: CASSQWTSNQPQHF
CDR3 DNA: TGTGCCAGCAGTCAATGGACCAGCAATCAGCCCCAGCATTTT

V gene: TRBV5-4
D gene: TRBD1
clone size: .
J gene: TRBJ2-1
CDR3 protein: CASSWPQGSSYNEQFF
CDR3 DNA: TGTGCCAGCAGCTGGCCACAGGGGAGCTCCTACAATGAGCAGTTCTTC

V gene: TRBV27
D gene: TRBD2
clone size: .
J gene: TRBJ2-5
CDR3 protein: CASSLGVAGGIETQYF
CDR3 DNA: TGTGCCAGCAGCCTAGGGGTAGCGGGAGGGATCGAGACCCAGTACTTC

V gene: TRBV28
D gene: .
clone size: .
J gene: TRBJ2-7
CDR3 protein: CASSPVSSYEQYF
CDR3 DNA: TGTGCCAGCAGTCCCGTGAGCTCCTACGAGCAGTACTTC

V gene: TRBV7-9
D gene: .
clone size: .
J gene: TRBJ2-7
CDR3 protein: CASSPPGSYEQYF
CDR3 DNA: TGTGCCAGCAGCCCCCCCGGGTCCTACGAGCAGTACTTC

V gene: TRBV7-7
D gene: TRBD2
clone size: .
J gene: TRBJ2-1
CDR3 protein: CASSLAAGGGNEQFF
CDR3 DNA: TGTGCCAGCAGCTTAGCGGCGGGAGGGGGGAATGAGCAGTTCTTC

V gene: TRBV29-1
D gene: .
clone size: .
J gene: TRBJ1-3
CDR3 protein: CSVEDWGGPGNTIYF
CDR3 DNA: TGCAGCGTTGAAGATTGGGGGGGGCCAGGAAACACCATATATTTT

V gene: TRBV5-1
D gene: TRBD2
clone size: once
J gene: TRBJ2-7
CDR3 protein: CASSLGLAPSYEQYF
CDR3 DNA: TGCGCCAGCAGCTTGGGACTAGCGCCAAGTTACGAGCAGTACTTC

V gene: TRBV7-9
D gene: TRBD1
clone size: .
J gene: TRBJ2-3
CDR3 protein: CASRGPIQDTQYF
CDR3 DNA: TGTGCCAGTAGGGGGCCTATTCAAGATACGCAGTATTTT

V gene: TRBV30
D gene: .
clone size: .
J gene: TRBJ2-3
CDR3 protein: CAWILSRGSSESPDTQYF
CDR3 DNA: TGTGCCTGGATCCTCAGTCGGGGCAGCTCAGAAAGTCCAGATACGCAGTATTTT

V gene: TRBV20-1
D gene: TRBD1
clone size: .
J gene: TRBJ2-1
CDR3 protein: CSVRQGPEQFF
CDR3 DNA: TGCAGTGTAAGACAGGGCCCTGAGCAGTTCTTC

V gene: TRBV9
D gene: .
clone size: once
J gene: TRBJ1-3
CDR3 protein: CASSGWDSGNTIYF
CDR3 DNA: TGTGCCAGCAGCGGCTGGGATTCTGGAAACACCATATATTTT

V gene: TRBV6-5
D gene: TRBD1
clone size: .
J gene: TRBJ1-2
CDR3 protein: CASSYPGGGIYGYTF
CDR3 DNA: TGTGCCAGCAGTTACCCAGGGGGGGGCATCTATGGCTACACCTTC

V gene: TRBV6-1
D gene: TRBD1
clone size: once
J gene: TRBJ1-5
CDR3 protein: CASSDRDRGLMWSRLPQHF
CDR3 DNA: TGTGCCAGCAGTGACCGGGACAGGGGGCTTATGTGGTCGAGGCTGCCCCAGCATTTT

V gene: TRBV11-2
D gene: .
clone size: .
J gene: TRBJ2-5
CDR3 protein: CASSPRGWETQYF
CDR3 DNA: TGTGCCAGCAGCCCAAGGGGGTGGGAGACCCAGTACTTC

V gene: TRBV5-1
D gene: TRBD1
clone size: .
J gene: TRBJ1-2
CDR3 protein: CASRPGTGEGYTF
CDR3 DNA: TGCGCCAGCAGACCCGGGACAGGGGAAGGCTACACCTTC

V gene: TRBV28
D gene: .
clone size: once
J gene: TRBJ1-3
CDR3 protein: CASRPRRSGNTIYF
CDR3 DNA: TGTGCCAGCAGGCCCCGTAGATCTGGAAACACCATATATTTT

V gene: TRBV29-1
D gene: TRBD1
clone size: once
J gene: TRBJ2-3
CDR3 protein: CSDQGAPDTQYF
CDR3 DNA: TGCAGCGACCAGGGGGCCCCAGATACGCAGTATTTT

V gene: TRBV7-9
D gene: TRBD2
clone size: .
J gene: TRBJ2-3
CDR3 protein: CASTSSVLGEGGSDTQYF
CDR3 DNA: TGTGCCAGCACCTCCTCGGTCTTAGGGGAGGGCGGCTCAGATACGCAGTATTTT

V gene: TRBV5-8
D gene: .
clone size: .
J gene: TRBJ2-7
CDR3 protein: CASTVSSYEQYF
CDR3 DNA: TGTGCCAGCACGGTTAGCTCCTACGAGCAGTACTTC

V gene: TRBV27
D gene: TRBD1
clone size: .
J gene: TRBJ2-1
CDR3 protein: CASSLYVGQGLAPYNEQFF
CDR3 DNA: TGTGCCAGCAGTTTATACGTCGGACAGGGCCTCGCCCCCTACAATGAGCAGTTCTTC

V gene: TRBV11-2
D gene: .
clone size: .
J gene: TRBJ1-3
CDR3 protein: CASSFSVGSGNTIYF
CDR3 DNA: TGTGCCAGCAGCTTTTCGGTTGGGTCTGGAAACACCATATATTTT

V gene: TRBV11-2
D gene: .
clone size: .
J gene: TRBJ2-6
CDR3 protein: CASILAGTPSGANVLTF
CDR3 DNA: TGTGCCAGCATTCTCGCGGGGACACCCTCTGGGGCCAACGTCCTGACTTTC

V gene: TRBV5-6
D gene: .
clone size: once
J gene: TRBJ1-1
CDR3 protein: CASSGQGEAFF
CDR3 DNA: TGTGCCAGCAGCGGCCAGGGGGAAGCTTTCTTT

V gene: TRBV29-1
D gene: TRBD1
clone size: .
J gene: TRBJ1-2
CDR3 protein: CSVVQGDYGYTF
CDR3 DNA: TGCAGCGTTGTTCAGGGGGACTATGGCTACACCTTC

V gene: TRBV27
D gene: TRBD1
clone size: few
J gene: TRBJ1-5
CDR3 protein: CASRHPWGQGHDDQPQHF
CDR3 DNA: TGTGCCAGCAGACACCCCTGGGGACAGGGGCATGACGATCAGCCCCAGCATTTT

V gene: TRBV6-5
D gene: .
clone size: .
J gene: TRBJ2-7
CDR3 protein: CASSSRLPYEQYF
CDR3 DNA: TGTGCCAGCAGTTCGCGTCTCCCCTACGAGCAGTACTTC

V gene: TRBV5-5
D gene: .
clone size: .
J gene: TRBJ2-7
CDR3 protein: CASSSDGGLGYEQYF
CDR3 DNA: TGTGCCAGCAGCTCGGATGGGGGGCTTGGCTACGAGCAGTACTTC

V gene: TRBV9
D gene: .
clone size: .
J gene: TRBJ2-7
CDR3 protein: CASSRSYEQYF
CDR3 DNA: TGTGCCAGCAGCCGCAGCTACGAGCAGTACTTC